This T cell receptor beta chain was identified in a study of blood T cell repertoires in COVID-19. The overall study: Both acute and convalescent COVID-19 samples were obtained from the United States, Italy and Spain. T cells, B-cell-depleted T cells, or PBMCs provided the cDNA or gDNA that served as material.

Recovery meant two consecutive negative NP/OP PCR tests, professional clearance, or resolved symptoms. In the original workflow: Amplification of reference gene primers provided the estimated nucleated cell counts. Sequencing was performed with immunoSEQ multiplex PCR; in TCRdb, only in-frame clones are kept and a portion is missing. Clone size and V and J calls were adopted from that table, with D and trimming inferred from the DNA. The repertoire includes approximately 300,000 clones, about 92% of them detected once, and 2% to 3% sits in the top ten. J gave up 3 bases and V 6 bases, and 3 bases lay outside the gene matches. The CDR3 has 15 residues. Germline CDR1 is SQVTM and CDR2 is ANQGSEA. This clone has only a few counts.

This clonotype originated in a man aged 60 to 75 who had recovered from COVID-19. The rearrangement uses TRBV29-1 and TRBJ2-1; 15 bases are a match to TRBD2. The sample taken for sequencing was PBMCs or T cells enriched from blood (not recorded which). CDR3 sequence (DNA): TGCAGCGTCGGACTAGCGGGGGGGGTCTACAATGAGCAGTTCTTC. As protein: CSVGLAGGVYNEQFF.